These 6 T cell receptor beta chains came from one sample sequenced in a study of identical twins (dated by TCRdb to about 2016). The protocol used for the library was 5' RACE. Sequenced on an Illumina HiSeq 2000. The public reads were quality trimmed at Q25 with fastp and then assembled into clones with MiXCR by TCRdb, keeping productive beta chains. Under each unique CDR3 protein, matching rows form one entry showing the most common genes and DNA. The sample includes about 220,000 distinct CDR3 sequences, with around a tenth observed a single time. Clones ranked in the top ten supply just over 5% of the sample. Sequenced input: memory (CD45RO+) T cells sorted from blood. The sample's cell subset or site label, decoded: CD45RO+ enriched T cells. These receptors originate from a woman aged 18-35 years in good health.

In this sample, this clonotype turned up many times. This rearrangement joins TRBV29-1 to TRBJ1-3; 7 bases align to TRBD1. The V segment lost 7 bases and the J segment 4 bases; nucleotides outside the gene matches: 4. The V gene's germline CDR1 is SQVTM and CDR2 ANQGSEA. The CDR3 length is 12 residues. Here the CDR3 DNA reads TGCAGCGCCGGGACAGCCGGAAACACCATATATTTT. Amino acids: CSAGTAGNTIYF.

The chain carries TRBV5-1 and TRBJ2-7, with 7 bases that match TRBD1. CDR3 size: 16 residues. Germline assignment: CDR1 SGHRS and CDR2 YFSETQ. Trimming removed 5 bases from V and 5 bases from J; junction bases left unmatched: 16. The DNA for the CDR3 is TGCGCCAGCAGTCAGGGGTATGGACAGGCTCAAGACGAGCAGTACTTC. This encodes CASSQGYGQAQDEQYF.

This clonotype was picked up a small number of times. The chain joins TRBV25-1 to TRBJ1-2; no clear D gene. The germline gives CDR1 MGHDK, CDR2 SYGVNS. This CDR3 region has 17 residues. The germline V and J ends were trimmed by 3 bases and 6 bases, with 23 bases remaining between them. The CDR3 nucleotides are TGTGCCAGCAGTGATCTCATGGGTACAACCGGGAGGGATGGCTACACCTTC. Encoded protein: CASSDLMGTTGRDGYTF.

At least ten counts were recorded for this clonotype. The V and J genes are TRBV5-1 and TRBJ1-1; tentatively, D is TRBD1 (6 bases). The V gene's germline CDR1 is SGHRS and CDR2 YFSETQ. With 0 bases removed from V and 6 bases from J, the gap between germline ends came to 12 bases. The CDR3 spans 14 residues. The CDR3 here is CASSLGADSAEAFF. CDR3 sequence (DNA): TGCGCCAGCAGCTTGGGCGCGGACAGCGCTGAAGCTTTCTTT.

The chain links TRBV12-3 or TRBV12-4 to TRBJ2-5; a weak D match, TRBD2 (6 bases). Trimming took 5 bases from V and 2 from J, leaving 15 bases between them. The CDR3 has 15 amino acids. The CDR3 bases are TGTGCCAGCAGTCCCGCGCGACTAGGGCAAGAGACCCAGTACTTC. Translating gives CASSPARLGQETQYF.

This clonotype was seen a few times. The CDR3 loop is CSARDDPNTEAFF. As DNA, the CDR3 is TGCAGTGCTAGAGATGACCCGAACACTGAAGCTTTCTTT. The J gene is TRBJ1-1, the V gene TRBV20-1; the D is unclear. The CDR3 has 13 residues. Trimming removed 0 bases from V and 1 base from J, with 6 bases in between. Germline assignment: CDR1 DFQATT and CDR2 SNEGSKA (reference sequence).